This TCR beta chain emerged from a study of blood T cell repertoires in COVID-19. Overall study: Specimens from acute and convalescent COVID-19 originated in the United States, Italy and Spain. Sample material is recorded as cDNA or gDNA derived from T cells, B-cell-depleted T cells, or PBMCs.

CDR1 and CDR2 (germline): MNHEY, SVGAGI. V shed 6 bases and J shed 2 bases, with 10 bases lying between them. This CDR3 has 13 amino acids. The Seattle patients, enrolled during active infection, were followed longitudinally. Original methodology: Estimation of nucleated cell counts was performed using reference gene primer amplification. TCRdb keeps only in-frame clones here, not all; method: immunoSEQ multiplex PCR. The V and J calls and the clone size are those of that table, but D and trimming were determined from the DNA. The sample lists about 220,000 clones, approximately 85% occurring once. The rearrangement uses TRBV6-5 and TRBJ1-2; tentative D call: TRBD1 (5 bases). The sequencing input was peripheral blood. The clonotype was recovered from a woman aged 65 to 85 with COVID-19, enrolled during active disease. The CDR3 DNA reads TGTGCCAGCAGGGGGGGTTTAAACTATGGCTACACCTTC. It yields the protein CASRGGLNYGYTF.